This T cell receptor (beta chain) stems from a study of response to subunit inactivated influenza vaccine. TCRdb redid the calling of the RT-PCR reads with MiXCR, one entry per CDR3 protein. Of under 800,000 distinct CDR3 sequences in the sample, roughly 13% were seen once. Study results and caveats: With each seasonal influenza vaccination, the authors suggested, few new T cells are recruited.

Germline V gene data show CDR1 as LNHNV and CDR2 as YYDKDF (reference sequence). With 5 bases removed from V and 2 bases from J, the gap between germline ends came to 13 bases. This CDR3 region has 15 residues. This clonotype was counted only a few times. Its cognate antigen is unknown. The chain has TRBV15 and TRBJ1-5; D call uncertain. This sequence was found in a man in his fifties who received an inactivated influenza vaccine. Sample: PBMCs from blood, taken approximately 15 days before vaccination. CDR3 residues: CATSPRAGGNQPQHF. DNA for the CDR3: TGTGCCACCAGCCCCCGGGCCGGGGGCAATCAGCCCCAGCATTTT.